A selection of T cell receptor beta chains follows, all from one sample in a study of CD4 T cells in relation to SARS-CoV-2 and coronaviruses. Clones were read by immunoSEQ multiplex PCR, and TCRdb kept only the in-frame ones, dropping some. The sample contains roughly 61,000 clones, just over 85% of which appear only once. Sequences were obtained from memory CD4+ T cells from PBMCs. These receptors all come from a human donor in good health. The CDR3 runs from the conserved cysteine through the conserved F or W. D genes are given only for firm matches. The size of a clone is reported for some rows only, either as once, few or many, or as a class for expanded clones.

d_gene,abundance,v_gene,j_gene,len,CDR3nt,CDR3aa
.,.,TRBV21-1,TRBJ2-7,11,TGTGCCAGCAGCGCCCCCTACGAGCAGTACTTC,CASSAPYEQYF
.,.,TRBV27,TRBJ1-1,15,TGTGCCAGCAGTCTCACCCAAACCGGAGGCACTGAAGCTTTCTTT,CASSLTQTGGTEAFF
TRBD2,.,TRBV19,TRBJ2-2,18,TGTGCCAGTAGTATAGAGCGACTGGCGGGGGCGAACACCGGGGAGCTGTTTTTT,CASSIERLAGANTGELFF
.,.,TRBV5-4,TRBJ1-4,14,TGTGCCAGCAGCTCGCAGGGGTCGAGTGAAAAACTGTTTTTT,CASSSQGSSEKLFF
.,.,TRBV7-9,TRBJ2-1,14,TGTGCCAGCAGCCGACACCCGACAGGAAATGAGCAGTTCTTC,CASSRHPTGNEQFF
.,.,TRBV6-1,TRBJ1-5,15,TGTGCCAGCAGTGAAGACAAGAATAGCAATCAGCCCCAGCATTTT,CASSEDKNSNQPQHF
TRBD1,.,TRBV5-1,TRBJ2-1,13,TGCGCCAGCAGCGGCCGGACAGGGACTGAGCAGTTCTTC,CASSGRTGTEQFF
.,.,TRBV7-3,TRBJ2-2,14,TGTGCCAGCAGCTCCGGCTCGCAGGCCGGGGAGCTGTTTTTT,CASSSGSQAGELFF
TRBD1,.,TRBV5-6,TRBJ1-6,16,TGTGCCAGCAGCCCCCGGACCGGGACAGAAAATTCACCCCTCCACTTT,CASSPRTGTENSPLHF
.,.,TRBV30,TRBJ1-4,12,TGTGCCTGGAGCGCAATCAATGAAAAACTGTTTTTT,CAWSAINEKLFF
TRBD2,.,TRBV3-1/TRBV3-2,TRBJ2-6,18,TGTGCCAGCAGGAACAGCGGGGGAAGAGGGTCTGGGGCCAACGTCCTGACTTTC,CASRNSGGRGSGANVLTF
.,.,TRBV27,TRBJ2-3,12,TGTGCCAGCAGTCTTACAGGGAGGTCGCAGTATTTT,CASSLTGRSQYF
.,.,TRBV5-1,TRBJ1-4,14,TGCGCCAGCCGGCCCGGGGGGACTAATGAAAAACTGTTTTTT,CASRPGGTNEKLFF
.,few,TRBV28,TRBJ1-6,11,TGTGCCAGCAGTTCTTATTCACCCCTCCACTTT,CASSSYSPLHF
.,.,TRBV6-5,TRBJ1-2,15,TGTGCCAGCAGCAGGTACATCAGGAGGGGCTATGGCTACACCTTC,CASSRYIRRGYGYTF
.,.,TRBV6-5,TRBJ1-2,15,TGTGCCAGCAGTTACTCCGAGGGGGCTAACTATGGCTACACCTTC,CASSYSEGANYGYTF
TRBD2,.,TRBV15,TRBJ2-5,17,TGTGCCACCAGCAAGGAGGGGACTAGCGGAGGAGGGGGGGCCCAGTACTTC,CATSKEGTSGGGGAQYF
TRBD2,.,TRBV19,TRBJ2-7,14,TGTGCCAGTAGGAGGACTAGCGGTACCTACGAGCAGTACTTC,CASRRTSGTYEQYF
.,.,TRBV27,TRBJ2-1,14,TGTGCCAGCAAAAAAGGGGTGGCGGCCGTGGAGCAGTTCTTC,CASKKGVAAVEQFF
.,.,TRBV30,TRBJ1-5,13,TGTGCCTGGAGTAGTCAGGGAGATCAGCCCCAGCATTTT,CAWSSQGDQPQHF
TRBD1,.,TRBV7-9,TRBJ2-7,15,TGTGCCAGCAGCGGACAGGGGATGAGCTCCTACGAGCAGTACTTC,CASSGQGMSSYEQYF
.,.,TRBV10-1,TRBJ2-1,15,TGCGCCAGCAGTGTTGACCTCACCCCCCACAATGAGCAGTTCTTC,CASSVDLTPHNEQFF
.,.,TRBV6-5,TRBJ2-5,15,TGTGCCAGCAGTTACTCGACGACTAGGGGGGAGACCCAGTACTTC,CASSYSTTRGETQYF
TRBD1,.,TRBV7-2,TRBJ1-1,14,TGTGCCAGCAGCCCGGGACAGATGAACACTGAAGCTTTCTTT,CASSPGQMNTEAFF
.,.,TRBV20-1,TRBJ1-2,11,TGCAGTGCCGCCAGGGAGATGGGCTACACCTTC,CSAAREMGYTF
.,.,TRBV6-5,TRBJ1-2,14,TGTGCAACGTATCGGAGGGGGAGGAACTATGGCTACACCTTC,CATYRRGRNYGYTF
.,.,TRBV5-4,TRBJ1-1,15,TGTGCCAGCAGCTCCGGCAGGGGTCTAGGCACTGAAGCTTCCTTT,CASSSGRGLGTEASF
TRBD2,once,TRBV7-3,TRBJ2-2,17,TGTGCCAGCAGCTCTCAAGGAAGACTAGCGGGAGCCGGGGAGCTGTTTTTT,CASSSQGRLAGAGELFF
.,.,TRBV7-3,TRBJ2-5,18,TGTGCCAGCAGCCCCATTACGCGCCCCGGGCGAGCTAAAGAGACCCAGTACTTC,CASSPITRPGRAKETQYF
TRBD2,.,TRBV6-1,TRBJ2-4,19,TGTGCCAGCAGTGAATTTTCTAGCGGGAGTGGGATAGCCAAAAACATTCAGTACTTC,CASSEFSSGSGIAKNIQYF
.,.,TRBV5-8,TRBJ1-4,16,TGTGCCAGCAGCTTGGGGAGGTCAGGGAGCCATGAAAAACTGTTTTTT,CASSLGRSGSHEKLFF
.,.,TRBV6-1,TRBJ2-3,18,TGTGCCAGCAGTGAAGCGGTCGTGGTCGGGGGCAGCACAGATACGCAGTATTTT,CASSEAVVVGGSTDTQYF
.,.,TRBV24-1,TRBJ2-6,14,TGTGCCACCAGTAGTCAGGCTGGGGCCAACGTCCTGACTTTC,CATSSQAGANVLTF
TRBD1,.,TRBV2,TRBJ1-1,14,TGTGCCAGCAGTTCGACAGGGGTAAACACTGAAGCTTTCTTT,CASSSTGVNTEAFF
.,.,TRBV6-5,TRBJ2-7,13,TGTGCCAGCATCCCGGGGGCCGTATACGAGCAGTACTTC,CASIPGAVYEQYF
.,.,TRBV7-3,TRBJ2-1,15,TGTGCCAGCAGCCCTCAGCCGGGCTCCTACAATGAGCAGTTCTTC,CASSPQPGSYNEQFF
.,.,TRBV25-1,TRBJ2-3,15,TGTGCCAGCAGTACACCCTCGGTTCGGTCAGATACGCAGTATTTT,CASSTPSVRSDTQYF
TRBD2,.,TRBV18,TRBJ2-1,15,TGTGCCAGCTCACAAGGGACTAGCGGGAGAGATGAGCAGTTCTTC,CASSQGTSGRDEQFF
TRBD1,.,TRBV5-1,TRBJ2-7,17,TGCGCCAGCAGCCGCGGGACAGGGATCGGATTAGGCTACGAGCAGTACTTC,CASSRGTGIGLGYEQYF
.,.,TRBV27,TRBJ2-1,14,TGTGCCAGCACCGTCCGAGCGGCCTACAATGAGCAGTTCTTC,CASTVRAAYNEQFF
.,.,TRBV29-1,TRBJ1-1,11,TGCAGCGCCGAGTTGAACACTGAAGCTTTCTTT,CSAELNTEAFF
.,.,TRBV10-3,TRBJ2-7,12,TGTGCCATCAGTGAGACACCCCGCGAGCAGTACTTC,CAISETPREQYF
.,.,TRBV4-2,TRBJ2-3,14,TGTGCCAGCAGCCCGGGGAAAAACACAGATACGCAGTATTTT,CASSPGKNTDTQYF
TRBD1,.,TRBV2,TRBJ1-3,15,TGTGCCAGCAGGACAAAGACAGGGCGCGGAAACACCATATATTTT,CASRTKTGRGNTIYF
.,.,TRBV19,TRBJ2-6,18,TGTGCCAGTAGTACCGAGGGAAAACTCGACTCTGGGGCCAACGTCCTGACTTTC,CASSTEGKLDSGANVLTF
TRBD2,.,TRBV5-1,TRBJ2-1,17,TGCGCCAGCAGCTTGGGGGTAGCGGGAGGGCCCCACAATGAGCAGTTCTTC,CASSLGVAGGPHNEQFF
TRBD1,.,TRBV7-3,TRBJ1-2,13,TGTGCCAGCAGCCAGGGACAGGGTTATGGCTACACCTTC,CASSQGQGYGYTF
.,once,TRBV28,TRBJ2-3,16,TGTGCCAGCAGTCCACGGGGGATGGCAGCACAAGATACGCAGTATTTT,CASSPRGMAAQDTQYF
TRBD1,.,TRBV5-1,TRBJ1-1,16,TGCGCCAGCAGCTACACCGGGACAGGGATGAACACTGAAGCTTTCTTT,CASSYTGTGMNTEAFF
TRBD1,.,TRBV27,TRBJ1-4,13,TGTGCCAGCAGCCGACAGGGGAGTGAAAAACTGTTTTTT,CASSRQGSEKLFF
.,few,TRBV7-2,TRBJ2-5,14,TGTGCCAGCAGCAACGGAAGGGAGCGCGAGACCCAGTACTTC,CASSNGRERETQYF
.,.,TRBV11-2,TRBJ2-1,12,TGTGCCAGCAGCTCCTCCGGCAATGAGCAGTTCTTC,CASSSSGNEQFF
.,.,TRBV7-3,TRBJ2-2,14,TGTGCCAGCAGCCTAGACTCTGGTCCCGGGGAGCTGTTTTTT,CASSLDSGPGELFF
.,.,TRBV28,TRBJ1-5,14,TGTGCCAGCAGCAGGGTCTGGGGCAATCAGCCCCAGCATTTT,CASSRVWGNQPQHF
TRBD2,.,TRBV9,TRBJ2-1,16,TGTGCCAGCAGCGTAGGTAGGACTAGCGGGGTAAATGAGCAGTTCTTC,CASSVGRTSGVNEQFF
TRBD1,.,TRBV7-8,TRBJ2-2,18,TGTGCCAGCAGCTCCAAATTAAGACAGGGGGCTAACACCGGGGAGCTGTTTTTT,CASSSKLRQGANTGELFF
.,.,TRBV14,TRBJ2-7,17,TGTGCCAGCAGCCAAGGGCGTAACAGGGCGATACCCTACGAGCAGTACTTC,CASSQGRNRAIPYEQYF
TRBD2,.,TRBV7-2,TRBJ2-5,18,TGTGCCAGCAGCTTAGGCCGTTGGGGTCGGGGGGGATCTAGGACCCAGTACTTC,CASSLGRWGRGGSRTQYF
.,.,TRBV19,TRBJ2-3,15,TGTGCCAGTAGTATAGGTGGGGGGAGCACAGATACGCAGTATTTT,CASSIGGGSTDTQYF